The 31 T cell receptor beta chains in this list originate from one sample, sequenced in a study of identical twins. TCRdb itself ran the 5' RACE reads through MiXCR, one entry per CDR3 protein. The table shows 1.5 million to 2 million distinct CDR3 sequences, with around a third occurring only once. Sequencing was done on a sample of cord blood. The receptors here all came from a newborn girl in good health.

There are a few counts of this clonotype. The chain carries TRBV19 and TRBJ1-2, with D uncertain. Germline CDR1 and CDR2: LNHDA and SQIVND (reference sequence). V lost 10 bases and J 2 bases, leaving 17 bases between the germline ends. CDR3 length: 14 amino acids. The CDR3 region is CATSPDGQNYGYTF. The CDR3 region has the DNA TGTGCCACCAGCCCGGACGGGCAGAACTATGGCTACACCTTC.

The chain combines TRBV2 with TRBJ2-6; a possible D gene is TRBD1 (5 bases). Germline loops: CDR1 SNHLY, CDR2 FYNNEI. CDR3 size: 14 residues. V lost 9 bases and J 4 bases, leaving 13 bases between the germline ends. The chain's CDR3 is CARTGVAGANVLTF. In DNA form, the CDR3 reads TGTGCCAGAACAGGCGTGGCGGGGGCCAACGTCCTGACTTTC.

This clonotype showed up just a few times. The chain couples TRBV24-1 to TRBJ2-3; 9 bases align to TRBD2. J lost 7 bases, V lost 3 bases, and 4 bases had no gene match. CDR3 size: 14 residues. Germline CDR1 reads KGHDR; CDR2 reads SFDVKD. CDR3 in amino acids: CATSDSGRMYTQYF. DNA for the CDR3: TGTGCCACCAGTGATAGCGGGAGGATGTATACGCAGTATTTT.

This clonotype was seen a handful of times. The chain is built from TRBV28 and TRBJ1-5; the D is unclear. Per germline, CDR1 MDHEN and CDR2 SYDVKM. V shed 7 bases and J shed 4 bases, with 8 bases lying between them. This CDR3 comprises 12 residues. CDR3 DNA sequence: TGTGCCAGCACCCAACTTAATCAGCCCCAGCATTTT. It is translated as CASTQLNQPQHF.

Worth noting for this clonotype: Given a much more abundant clone one base away, this may be a read error. V is TRBV4-1 and J is TRBJ1-2, with D unclear. The CDR3 is 12 residues long. Deletions cut 1 base from V and 7 bases from J, with 7 bases between. The germline CDR1 and CDR2 sequences are MGHRA and YSYEKL. The CDR3 coding sequence is TGCGCCAGCAGCCAAGTAGGGTTTGGCTACACCTTC. This gives the protein CASSQVGFGYTF.

The genes are TRBV6-6 and TRBJ2-7; D remains ambiguous. V lost 0 bases to trimming and J lost 0 bases, with 15 bases between them. Germline V gene lookup returns CDR1 MNHNY and CDR2 SVGAGI (reference sequence). The CDR3 sequence is 17 residues long. Here the CDR3 DNA reads TGTGCCAGCAGTTACTCTTCCCGACCTCTTCACTCCTACGAGCAGTACTTC. Translated, it gives CASSYSSRPLHSYEQYF.

V is TRBV24-1 and J is TRBJ2-1, with TRBD2 matching over 9 bases. CDR3 length: 17 residues. Germline V gene lookup returns CDR1 KGHDR and CDR2 SFDVKD. V trimming: 4 bases; J trimming: 4 bases; junction bases outside the gene matches: 10. CDR3 residues: CATSDPVASGTYNEQFF. The CDR3 DNA sequence: TGTGCCACCAGTGACCCCGTGGCTAGCGGGACGTACAATGAGCAGTTCTTC.

This clonotype was counted only a few times. The chain joins TRBV11-2 to TRBJ2-4, with 11 bases that match TRBD2. In germline, CDR1 is SGHAT, CDR2 FQNNGV. V lost 1 base to trimming and J lost 0 bases; unmatched junction nucleotides: 8. The CDR3 sequence is 19 residues long. The CDR3 here is CASSLGNLAGGLAKNIQYF. CDR3 in DNA: TGTGCCAGCAGCTTAGGCAACCTAGCGGGAGGTTTAGCCAAAAACATTCAGTACTTC.

The V call is TRBV30, the J call TRBJ2-1; D is ambiguous. The CDR3 contains 11 residues. V was pared by 2 bases and J by 9 bases, with 8 bases between. Germline V gives CDR1 GTSNPN, CDR2 SVGIG (reference sequence). The CDR3 reads CAWSHYGEQFF. Here the CDR3 DNA reads TGTGCCTGGAGTCACTACGGTGAGCAGTTCTTC.

This clonotype appeared a few times. This chain links TRBV6-2 or TRBV6-3 with TRBJ2-1; 13 bases align to TRBD2. V dropped 9 bases and J dropped 3; count of bases not matched to a gene: 11. CDR1 MNHEY and CDR2 SVGEGT come from the germline V gene. This CDR3 comprises 17 residues. The DNA of the CDR3 is TGTGCCAGTCGACTAGCGGGGGGTCACCCCATCTACAATGAGCAGTTCTTC. Its protein product is CASRLAGGHPIYNEQFF.

This clonotype was counted between two and nine times. The chain has TRBV10-3 and TRBJ1-2; 8 bases align to TRBD1. V dropped 0 bases and J dropped 4; count of bases not matched to a gene: 4. There are 15 residues in the CDR3. Germline CDR1 is ENHRY and CDR2 is SYGVKD. The CDR3 here is CAISESAGGSYGYTF. CDR3 sequence (DNA): TGTGCCATCAGTGAGTCGGCAGGGGGCAGCTATGGCTACACCTTC.

V usage is TRBV29-1 and J usage is TRBJ2-1; TRBD2 is a possible D gene (5 bases). This CDR3 contains 12 residues. Trimming stripped 7 bases from V and 3 bases from J, with 10 bases between. Germline lookup yields CDR1 SQVTM and CDR2 ANQGSEA. The CDR3 protein is CSAARDYNEQFF. The CDR3 region has the DNA TGCAGCGCAGCCCGGGACTACAATGAGCAGTTCTTC.

The chain joins TRBV20-1 to TRBJ1-1; 9 bases are shared with TRBD1. CDR1 DFQATT and CDR2 SNEGSKA come from the germline V gene (reference sequence). Trimming at V came to 0 bases and at J to 1 base, leaving 3 bases not matched to a gene. The CDR3 runs 15 residues. CDR3: CSARDPDRGNTEAFF. CDR3 coding DNA: TGCAGTGCTAGAGACCCGGACAGGGGGAACACTGAAGCTTTCTTT.

This clonotype was counted only a few times. The chain recombines TRBV3-1 with TRBJ2-1; D possibly corresponds to TRBD1 (5 bases). Trimming took 1 base from V and 6 from J, leaving 10 bases between them. The CDR3 has 14 residues. Germline CDR1 and CDR2: LGHDT and YNNKEL (reference sequence). The CDR3 loop reads CASSQAQGRNEQFF. The CDR3 DNA reads TGTGCCAGCAGCCAAGCGCAGGGTCGCAATGAGCAGTTCTTC.

This clonotype was counted a few times. V is TRBV20-1 and J is TRBJ1-5; maybe TRBD1 (5 bases). This CDR3 has 16 residues. Germline assignment: CDR1 DFQATT and CDR2 SNEGSKA (reference sequence). V lost 1 base and J 2 bases, leaving 15 bases between the germline ends. The CDR3 here is CSARVHRITGNQPQHF. CDR3 bases: TGCAGTGCTAGAGTCCACAGGATCACGGGCAATCAGCCCCAGCATTTT.

The rearrangement links TRBV20-1 to TRBJ2-1; D gene unclear. This CDR3 region has 13 residues. The V gene lost 0 bases and the J gene lost 7 bases, with 10 bases spanning the gap. Germline CDR1 DFQATT, CDR2 SNEGSKA (reference sequence). CDR3 in DNA: TGCAGTGCTAGAGACGCCGGGTGGAATGAGCAGTTCTTC. Residues: CSARDAGWNEQFF.

J is TRBJ2-5 and V is TRBV7-6, with TRBD2 identical over 8 bases. V trimming: 2 bases; J trimming: 5 bases; junction bases outside the gene matches: 7. CDR3 length equals 15 residues. Germline V CDR1 and CDR2: SGHVS, FNYEAQ. The CDR3 nucleotides are TGTGCCAGCAGCTTACCGTTAGCGGGAATGGAGACCCAGTACTTC. Its translation: CASSLPLAGMETQYF. Supplemented by reference TRBV7-6 and TRBJ2-5, the full variable domain reads GAGVSQSPRYKVTKRGQDVALRCDPISGHVSLYWYRQALGQGPEFLTYFNYEAQQDKSGLPNDRFSAERPEGSISTLTIQRTEQRDSAMYRCASSLPLAGMETQYFGPGTRLLVL.

The table lists this clonotype with a few counts. This chain connects TRBV5-1 to TRBJ2-2; D is undetermined. V lost 5 bases and J 1 base, leaving 9 bases between the germline ends. From germline, CDR1 is SGHRS and CDR2 YFSETQ. The CDR3 runs to 14 residues. The CDR3 region is CASRLRLNTGELFF. The CDR3 DNA is TGCGCCAGCAGGTTGAGGCTGAACACCGGGGAGCTGTTTTTT.

This clonotype was detected a few times. The chain joins TRBV20-1 to TRBJ1-2; D is undetermined. The CDR3 has 13 amino acids. Germline-derived CDR1 and CDR2 are DFQATT and SNEGSKA (reference sequence). The V end was cut by 7 bases, the J end by 3 bases, with 15 bases between. The CDR3 nucleotides are TGCAGTGTCTTCCCCCAAGGTGACTATGGCTACACCTTC. The encoded protein is CSVFPQGDYGYTF.

The rearrangement links TRBV9 to TRBJ2-3, with D tentatively TRBD2 (5 bases). The CDR3 runs to 16 residues. CDR1 and CDR2 from the germline V gene are SGDLS and YYNGEE. The germline V and J ends were trimmed by 0 bases and 2 bases, with 13 bases remaining between them. CDR3 residues: CASSVEIGLPTDTQYF. CDR3 bases: TGTGCCAGCAGCGTAGAGATAGGACTCCCCACAGATACGCAGTATTTT.

The chain has TRBV24-1 and TRBJ1-5, with a possible D match to TRBD1 (5 bases). V was cut by 0 bases and J by 5 bases, with 7 bases left in between. Per germline, CDR1 KGHDR and CDR2 SFDVKD. This CDR3 contains 14 residues. The CDR3 bases are TGTGCCACCAGTGATTTGCGGGGGGATCAGCCCCAGCATTTT. This translates into CATSDLRGDQPQHF.

The genes are TRBV27 and TRBJ2-4; possibly TRBD1 for D (6 bases). Germline V gene lookup returns CDR1 MNHEY and CDR2 SMNVEV (reference sequence). Trimming removed 7 bases at V and 1 base at J, with 11 bases between. This CDR3 spans 14 amino acids. The CDR3 coding sequence is TGTGCCAGCATCTCAGGGGCCGCCAAAAACATTCAGTACTTC. The encoded protein is CASISGAAKNIQYF.

This chain uses TRBV12-3 or TRBV12-4 with TRBJ2-1; D perhaps matches TRBD1 (6 bases). CDR3 size: 15 residues. Trimming shortened V by 5 bases and J by 0 bases, and 11 bases separated the two germline ends. The CDR3 DNA follows: TGTGCCAGCAGTACCAGGGGAAGCTCCTACAATGAGCAGTTCTTC. As protein: CASSTRGSSYNEQFF.

This clonotype was seen more than once but under ten times. In nucleotides, the CDR3 is TGCAGTTCCAGGGTAGGATCCTACGAGCAGTACTTC. Translated: CSSRVGSYEQYF. The chain recombines TRBV20-1 with TRBJ2-7; D perhaps matches TRBD1 (5 bases). V shed 8 bases and J shed 1 base, with 12 bases lying between them. Germline loops: CDR1 DFQATT, CDR2 SNEGSKA (reference sequence). The CDR3 has 12 amino acids.

There are many counts of this clonotype. V and J are TRBV12-3 or TRBV12-4 and TRBJ2-3; 9 bases line up with TRBD2. The CDR3 length is 15 residues. V shed 3 bases, J shed 1 base, and the junction held 2 bases outside the gene matches. CDR3 amino acids: CASSFLAGGTDTQYF. CDR3 in DNA: TGTGCCAGCAGTTTTTTAGCGGGGGGCACAGATACGCAGTATTTT.

This clonotype has a handful of counts. This sequence joins TRBV27 and TRBJ2-7, with D maybe TRBD2 (5 bases). The V gene's germline CDR1 is MNHEY and CDR2 SMNVEV (reference sequence). The ends were cut back, 8 bases at V and 1 base at J, with 18 bases in the middle. The CDR3 is 15 residues long. The CDR3 here is CASVSTSSMSYEQYF. CDR3 nucleotide sequence: TGTGCCAGCGTATCAACTAGTTCGATGTCCTACGAGCAGTACTTC.

This clonotype occurred a few times. This chain connects TRBV4-2 to TRBJ2-3; TRBD2 agrees at 10 bases. Germline-derived CDR1 and CDR2 are LGHNA and YNFKEQ. The J segment lost 3 bases and the V segment lost 4 bases, leaving 7 bases of the junction unmatched. The CDR3 is 16 residues long. The CDR3 protein is CASSPLELAGTDTQYF. CDR3 coding DNA: TGTGCCAGCAGCCCCCTGGAACTAGCGGGGACAGATACGCAGTATTTT.

The chain carries TRBV19 and TRBJ2-3, with D possibly TRBD2 on 5 matching bases. CDR1 is LNHDA and CDR2 is SQIVND in the germline V gene (reference sequence). Trimming pared 5 bases from V and 6 bases from J, leaving 12 bases between. This CDR3 spans 13 amino acids. CDR3 sequence (DNA): TGTGCCAGTAGTTTGCTACAGCGGGATACGCAGTATTTT. Residues: CASSLLQRDTQYF.

This clonotype turned up a few times. The CDR3 spells CASSDWGAKNSPLHF. The CDR3 DNA sequence: TGTGCCAGCAGTGACTGGGGGGCGAAGAATTCACCCCTCCACTTT. This rearrangement joins TRBV6-1 to TRBJ1-6; D is possibly TRBD1 (6 bases). CDR1 MNHNS and CDR2 SASEGT come from the germline V gene. This CDR3 comprises 15 residues. Trimming took 3 bases from V and 7 from J, leaving 13 bases between them.

The gene calls are TRBV29-1 and TRBJ2-1; TRBD1 agrees at 9 bases. The V and J ends lost 4 bases and 6 bases, in that order; junction bases with no gene match: 4. CDR1 and CDR2 (germline): SQVTM, ANQGSEA. CDR3 length: 13 residues. CDR3 in amino acids: CSVGGQGSNEQFF. Written as DNA, the CDR3 is TGCAGCGTTGGAGGACAGGGGAGCAATGAGCAGTTCTTC.

V usage is TRBV3-1 and J usage is TRBJ2-1; 8 positions agree with TRBD2. This CDR3 region has 16 residues. Germline V gene data show CDR1 as LGHDT and CDR2 as YNNKEL (reference sequence). Trimming cost V 4 bases and J 10 bases; bases outside gene matches: 15. The CDR3 loop reads CASSPHSGLAQFEQFF. The CDR3 nucleotides are TGTGCCAGCAGCCCCCATTCCGGACTAGCCCAATTCGAGCAGTTCTTC.